This TCR beta chain was recorded in a study of blood T cell repertoires in COVID-19. This CDR3 comprises 15 residues. V was pared by 8 bases and J by 1 base, with 12 bases between. From germline, CDR1 is WSHSY and CDR2 SAAADI. Sequenced by immunoSEQ multiplex PCR; TCRdb stores in-frame clones only, minus some. The sample has around 100,000 clones, approximately 84% seen once. The clonotype originates from a human donor in a cohort sampled during active COVID-19. This rearrangement joins TRBV10-2 to TRBJ2-6, with D unclear. The sequencing sample was made of peripheral blood. In DNA form, the CDR3 reads TGCGCCAGCGCCATGGTCAGGTCTGGGGCCAACGTCCTGACTTTC. This sequence encodes CASAMVRSGANVLTF.